This is a list of T cell receptor beta chains from one sample in a study of shared T cell receptors in the human thymus. Clones were read by immunoSEQ multiplex PCR, and TCRdb kept only the in-frame ones, dropping some. The sample carries approximately 730,000 clones, 80% to 90% recorded once. This sample also appeared in a second study, on human thymus T cells.

The specimen sequenced was thymocytes. The source is a girl under three years old with a congenital heart defect. Both conserved end residues are part of each CDR3. The order of the fields is J gene, D gene, clone size, V gene, CDR3 length, CDR3 protein, CDR3 DNA. The D gene is left open where the match is weak. Where a row states a size, it is once, few, many or the class of an expanded clone; other rows omit it.

J gene: TRBJ2-7; D gene: TRBD1; clone size: .; V gene: TRBV5-4; CDR3 length: 14; CDR3 protein: CAATDRGIGYEQYF; CDR3 DNA: TGTGCCGCGACGGACAGGGGCATTGGCTACGAGCAGTACTTC
J gene: TRBJ1-1; D gene: TRBD1; clone size: .; V gene: TRBV14; CDR3 length: 15; CDR3 protein: CASSQSPGTATEAFF; CDR3 DNA: TGTGCCAGCAGCCAATCCCCCGGGACAGCGACTGAAGCTTTCTTT
J gene: TRBJ1-4; D gene: TRBD1; clone size: .; V gene: TRBV27; CDR3 length: 14; CDR3 protein: CASSLGQGNGKLFF; CDR3 DNA: TGTGCCAGCAGCCTGGGACAGGGAAATGGAAAACTGTTTTTT
J gene: TRBJ1-1; D gene: TRBD1; clone size: .; V gene: TRBV4-2; CDR3 length: 18; CDR3 protein: CASSQDQKRDRSRPEAFF; CDR3 DNA: TGTGCCAGCAGCCAAGATCAGAAGAGGGACAGGTCCCGACCTGAAGCTTTCTTT
J gene: TRBJ1-3; D gene: .; clone size: .; V gene: TRBV4-3; CDR3 length: 15; CDR3 protein: CASSQGPFSGNTIYF; CDR3 DNA: TGCGCCAGCAGCCAAGGTCCCTTTTCTGGAAACACCATATATTTT
J gene: TRBJ2-3; D gene: .; clone size: .; V gene: TRBV4-3; CDR3 length: 17; CDR3 protein: CASSQDSPPGEVDTQYF; CDR3 DNA: TGCGCCAGCAGCCAAGATTCCCCCCCCGGGGAAGTCGATACGCAGTATTTT
J gene: TRBJ2-7; D gene: .; clone size: .; V gene: TRBV28; CDR3 length: 14; CDR3 protein: CASSSRSKDYEQYF; CDR3 DNA: TGTGCCAGCAGTTCCCGGTCAAAAGACTACGAGCAGTACTTC
J gene: TRBJ2-3; D gene: .; clone size: .; V gene: TRBV29-1; CDR3 length: 15; CDR3 protein: CSVEISGSSTDTQYF; CDR3 DNA: TGCAGCGTTGAAATTTCAGGGTCTTCCACAGATACGCAGTATTTT
J gene: TRBJ1-6; D gene: .; clone size: .; V gene: TRBV10-3; CDR3 length: 13; CDR3 protein: CAMTQTGNSPLHF; CDR3 DNA: TGTGCCATGACCCAGACAGGCAATTCACCCCTCCACTTT
J gene: TRBJ2-3; D gene: .; clone size: .; V gene: TRBV5-1; CDR3 length: 17; CDR3 protein: CASRVRYRDTFTDTQYF; CDR3 DNA: TGCGCCAGCAGGGTCAGGTACCGGGACACTTTCACAGATACGCAGTATTTT
J gene: TRBJ2-1; D gene: TRBD1; clone size: .; V gene: TRBV19; CDR3 length: 15; CDR3 protein: CASTKDRGTDNEQFF; CDR3 DNA: TGTGCCAGTACCAAGGACAGGGGGACGGACAATGAGCAGTTCTTC
J gene: TRBJ2-7; D gene: TRBD2; clone size: .; V gene: TRBV5-5; CDR3 length: 19; CDR3 protein: CASSLAGLAGGLTSYEQYF; CDR3 DNA: TGTGCCAGCAGCTTGGCTGGACTAGCGGGGGGGTTAACCTCCTACGAGCAGTACTTC
J gene: TRBJ2-1; D gene: TRBD1; clone size: .; V gene: TRBV19; CDR3 length: 16; CDR3 protein: CASSPRDRGSYNEQFF; CDR3 DNA: TGTGCCAGTAGTCCCCGGGACAGGGGCTCCTACAATGAGCAGTTCTTC
J gene: TRBJ2-5; D gene: TRBD2; clone size: .; V gene: TRBV6-5; CDR3 length: 16; CDR3 protein: CASSYSTSGARETQYF; CDR3 DNA: TGTGCCAGCAGTTACTCGACTAGCGGGGCGAGGGAGACCCAGTACTTC
J gene: TRBJ2-3; D gene: TRBD2; clone size: .; V gene: TRBV6-1; CDR3 length: 13; CDR3 protein: CASGGVGLDTQYF; CDR3 DNA: TGTGCCTCCGGGGGGGTGGGTTTGGATACGCAGTATTTT
J gene: TRBJ2-5; D gene: TRBD2; clone size: .; V gene: TRBV5-4; CDR3 length: 15; CDR3 protein: CASSLGLAGWETQYF; CDR3 DNA: TGTGCCAGCAGCTTGGGGCTAGCGGGGTGGGAGACCCAGTACTTC
J gene: TRBJ1-1; D gene: TRBD1; clone size: .; V gene: TRBV19; CDR3 length: 15; CDR3 protein: CASSAYRGRGTEAFF; CDR3 DNA: TGTGCCAGTAGTGCTTACAGGGGGCGAGGGACTGAAGCTTTCTTT
J gene: TRBJ1-1; D gene: .; clone size: .; V gene: TRBV27; CDR3 length: 15; CDR3 protein: CASSLRGRANTEAFF; CDR3 DNA: TGTGCCAGCAGTTTAAGGGGCCGGGCGAACACTGAAGCTTTCTTT
J gene: TRBJ2-3; D gene: .; clone size: once; V gene: TRBV7-9; CDR3 length: 14; CDR3 protein: CALRDKRSTDTQYF; CDR3 DNA: TGTGCCCTCCGGGACAAGAGAAGCACAGATACGCAGTATTTT
J gene: TRBJ1-3; D gene: TRBD1; clone size: .; V gene: TRBV7-8; CDR3 length: 17; CDR3 protein: CASSRRDRPAGGNTIYF; CDR3 DNA: TGTGCCAGCAGCCGCCGGGACAGGCCCGCAGGGGGAAACACCATATATTTT
J gene: TRBJ2-5; D gene: TRBD2; clone size: .; V gene: TRBV7-9; CDR3 length: 13; CDR3 protein: CASSRGLAETQYF; CDR3 DNA: TGTGCCAGCAGCCGGGGACTAGCAGAGACCCAGTACTTC
J gene: TRBJ2-5; D gene: .; clone size: .; V gene: TRBV9; CDR3 length: 16; CDR3 protein: CASSVVPGQSQETQYF; CDR3 DNA: TGTGCCAGCAGCGTAGTACCCGGACAATCCCAAGAGACCCAGTACTTC
J gene: TRBJ1-1; D gene: .; clone size: few; V gene: TRBV28; CDR3 length: 14; CDR3 protein: CASILTGLNTEAFF; CDR3 DNA: TGTGCCAGCATCCTGACAGGACTGAACACTGAAGCTTTCTTT
J gene: TRBJ1-1; D gene: .; clone size: .; V gene: TRBV7-9; CDR3 length: 15; CDR3 protein: CASSPILRGTTEAFF; CDR3 DNA: TGTGCCAGCAGCCCCATTTTAAGGGGGACGACTGAAGCTTTCTTT
J gene: TRBJ1-2; D gene: TRBD1; clone size: .; V gene: TRBV6-5; CDR3 length: 14; CDR3 protein: CASSRNRGTDGYTF; CDR3 DNA: TGTGCCAGCAGTCGGAACAGGGGTACAGATGGCTACACCTTC
J gene: TRBJ1-4; D gene: .; clone size: .; V gene: TRBV27; CDR3 length: 19; CDR3 protein: CASSLRRTAQESTNEKLFF; CDR3 DNA: TGTGCCAGCAGTTTACGGCGGACAGCCCAGGAATCAACTAATGAAAAACTGTTTTTT
J gene: TRBJ2-7; D gene: TRBD1; clone size: .; V gene: TRBV7-6; CDR3 length: 16; CDR3 protein: CASSILGQASSYEQYF; CDR3 DNA: TGTGCCAGCAGCATCCTGGGACAGGCCAGCTCCTACGAGCAGTACTTC
J gene: TRBJ2-7; D gene: TRBD1; clone size: .; V gene: TRBV5-1; CDR3 length: 15; CDR3 protein: CASSSQGWPSYEQYF; CDR3 DNA: TGCGCCAGCAGCTCACAGGGGTGGCCCTCCTACGAGCAGTACTTC
J gene: TRBJ2-4; D gene: TRBD1; clone size: .; V gene: TRBV6-6; CDR3 length: 15; CDR3 protein: CASSRQGGTKNIQYF; CDR3 DNA: TGTGCCAGCAGTCGACAGGGTGGAACCAAAAACATTCAGTACTTC
J gene: TRBJ2-5; D gene: TRBD1; clone size: .; V gene: TRBV5-1; CDR3 length: 16; CDR3 protein: CASSLGGQGSQETQYF; CDR3 DNA: TGCGCCAGCAGCCTCGGGGGACAGGGCTCTCAAGAGACCCAGTACTTC
J gene: TRBJ1-6; D gene: .; clone size: .; V gene: TRBV4-3; CDR3 length: 17; CDR3 protein: CASSHLRGHSYNSPLHF; CDR3 DNA: TGCGCCAGCAGCCATCTCCGGGGACACTCCTATAATTCACCCCTCCACTTT
J gene: TRBJ1-1; D gene: .; clone size: .; V gene: TRBV15; CDR3 length: 18; CDR3 protein: CATSGSKSGTTKSTEAFF; CDR3 DNA: TGTGCCACCAGCGGATCCAAATCCGGGACAACCAAGAGCACTGAAGCTTTCTTT
J gene: TRBJ1-2; D gene: .; clone size: .; V gene: TRBV19; CDR3 length: 14; CDR3 protein: CASMQGFQSYGYTF; CDR3 DNA: TGTGCCAGTATGCAGGGTTTTCAAAGCTATGGCTACACCTTC
J gene: TRBJ1-2; D gene: .; clone size: .; V gene: TRBV9; CDR3 length: 12; CDR3 protein: CASSATGYGYTF; CDR3 DNA: TGTGCCAGCAGCGCAACAGGGTATGGCTACACCTTC
J gene: TRBJ2-3; D gene: TRBD2; clone size: .; V gene: TRBV23-1; CDR3 length: 19; CDR3 protein: CASSHSPTSTSGVTDTQYF; CDR3 DNA: TGCGCCAGCAGTCATTCACCGACGTCGACTAGCGGGGTCACAGATACGCAGTATTTT
J gene: TRBJ1-3; D gene: .; clone size: .; V gene: TRBV5-1; CDR3 length: 16; CDR3 protein: CASSSGQTNSGNTIYF; CDR3 DNA: TGCGCCAGCAGTTCAGGACAGACAAACTCTGGAAACACCATATATTTT
J gene: TRBJ1-5; D gene: .; clone size: .; V gene: TRBV28; CDR3 length: 13; CDR3 protein: CASRTLAHQPQHF; CDR3 DNA: TGTGCCAGCAGGACACTGGCGCATCAGCCCCAGCATTTT
J gene: TRBJ1-2; D gene: .; clone size: .; V gene: TRBV28; CDR3 length: 13; CDR3 protein: CASSLSGNYGYTF; CDR3 DNA: TGTGCCAGCAGTTTATCAGGGAACTATGGCTACACCTTC
J gene: TRBJ2-1; D gene: TRBD2; clone size: .; V gene: TRBV4-3; CDR3 length: 16; CDR3 protein: CASSQETSGRYNEQFF; CDR3 DNA: TGCGCCAGCAGCCAAGAGACTAGCGGGAGGTACAATGAGCAGTTCTTC
J gene: TRBJ1-2; D gene: .; clone size: .; V gene: TRBV21-1; CDR3 length: 15; CDR3 protein: CASRLHRGLGYGYTF; CDR3 DNA: TGTGCCAGCAGGTTACACAGGGGGCTGGGGTATGGCTACACCTTC
J gene: TRBJ1-1; D gene: .; clone size: .; V gene: TRBV12-5; CDR3 length: 18; CDR3 protein: CASGLVSGSLGRNTEAFF; CDR3 DNA: TGTGCTAGTGGTTTGGTTTCCGGGTCATTAGGGAGGAACACTGAAGCTTTCTTT
J gene: TRBJ1-2; D gene: .; clone size: once; V gene: TRBV7-9; CDR3 length: 14; CDR3 protein: CASSYIQGNYGYTF; CDR3 DNA: TGTGCCAGCAGCTATATACAGGGTAACTATGGCTACACCTTC
J gene: TRBJ2-1; D gene: .; clone size: .; V gene: TRBV4-1; CDR3 length: 18; CDR3 protein: CASSKKPYSYSSYNEQFF; CDR3 DNA: TGCGCCAGCAGCAAAAAGCCATACAGCTACAGCTCCTACAATGAGCAGTTCTTC
J gene: TRBJ2-5; D gene: .; clone size: .; V gene: TRBV6-6; CDR3 length: 15; CDR3 protein: CATYGGTAPQETQYF; CDR3 DNA: TGTGCCACTTATGGAGGCACAGCTCCACAAGAGACCCAGTACTTC
J gene: TRBJ2-7; D gene: .; clone size: .; V gene: TRBV7-9; CDR3 length: 16; CDR3 protein: CASSLEQWGVSYEQYF; CDR3 DNA: TGTGCCAGCAGCTTAGAGCAATGGGGGGTTTCCTACGAGCAGTACTTC
J gene: TRBJ2-5; D gene: .; clone size: once; V gene: TRBV9; CDR3 length: 11; CDR3 protein: CASSDRETQYF; CDR3 DNA: TGTGCCAGCAGCGACCGGGAGACCCAGTACTTC
J gene: TRBJ1-5; D gene: .; clone size: .; V gene: TRBV4-1; CDR3 length: 18; CDR3 protein: CASSHSGTRGRSNQPQHF; CDR3 DNA: TGCGCCAGCAGCCACTCCGGGACCCGGGGGAGAAGCAATCAGCCCCAGCATTTT
J gene: TRBJ2-7; D gene: .; clone size: .; V gene: TRBV14; CDR3 length: 16; CDR3 protein: CASSRTRSGAAEEQYF; CDR3 DNA: TGTGCCAGCAGCCGGACTCGTTCAGGGGCAGCGGAGGAGCAGTACTTC